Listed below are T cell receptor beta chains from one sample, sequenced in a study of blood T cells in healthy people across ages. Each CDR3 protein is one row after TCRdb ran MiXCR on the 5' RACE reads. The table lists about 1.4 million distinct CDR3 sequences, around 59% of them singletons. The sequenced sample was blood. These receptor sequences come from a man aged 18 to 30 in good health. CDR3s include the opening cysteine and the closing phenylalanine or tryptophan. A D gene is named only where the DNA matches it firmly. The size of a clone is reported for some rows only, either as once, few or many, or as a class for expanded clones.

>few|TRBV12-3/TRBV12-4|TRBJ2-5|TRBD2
TGTGCCAGCAGACCAAGCGGGGAGCAAGAGACCCAGTACTTC
CASRPSGEQETQYF
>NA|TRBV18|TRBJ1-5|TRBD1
TGTGCCAGCTCACCATTGGACAGGGACGCGTCGCCCCAGCATTTT
CASSPLDRDASPQHF
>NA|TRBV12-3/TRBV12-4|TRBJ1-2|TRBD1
TGTGCCAGCAGAGTAGCCGGGACAGGCTATGGCTACACCTTC
CASRVAGTGYGYTF
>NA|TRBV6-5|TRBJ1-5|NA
TGTGCCAGCAGACCGACCCTAAGCAGGGGTGATCAGCCCCAGCATTTT
CASRPTLSRGDQPQHF
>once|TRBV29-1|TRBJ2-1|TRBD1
TGCAGCGTTGTCGGGACAGGCTCCTACAATGAGCAGTTCTTC
CSVVGTGSYNEQFF
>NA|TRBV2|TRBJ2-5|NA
TGTGCCAGCAACCTAGCAGGGACCACACAAGAGACCCAGTACTTC
CASNLAGTTQETQYF
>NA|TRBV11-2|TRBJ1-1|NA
TGTGCCAGCAGCCCCTACAGGTACACTGAAGCTTTCTTT
CASSPYRYTEAFF
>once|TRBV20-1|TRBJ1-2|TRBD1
TGCAGTGCAAAGACAGGGGGCGTTGGCTATGGCTACACCTTC
CSAKTGGVGYGYTF
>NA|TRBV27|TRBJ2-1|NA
TGTGCCAGCAGATCCTCTACCGGGACATCCTACAATGAGCAGTTCTTC
CASRSSTGTSYNEQFF
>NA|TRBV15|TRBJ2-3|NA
TGTGCCACCGGTCCGAGCACAGATACGCAGTATTTT
CATGPSTDTQYF
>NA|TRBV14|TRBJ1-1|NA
TGTGCCAGCAGCTACAGGGTTTTGGGCGCTGAAGCTTTCTTT
CASSYRVLGAEAFF
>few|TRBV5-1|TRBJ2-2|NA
TGCGCCAGCAGCTTCACGAGGACCGGGGAGCTGTTTTTT
CASSFTRTGELFF
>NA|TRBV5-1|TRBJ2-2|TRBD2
TGCGCCAGCAGCTGGGAGGGAGGGAACACCGGGGAGCTGTTTTTT
CASSWEGGNTGELFF
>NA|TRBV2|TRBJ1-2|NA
TGTGCCACGCACACGTCCTTGGGCTATGGCTACACCTTC
CATHTSLGYGYTF
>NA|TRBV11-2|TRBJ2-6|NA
TGTGCCAGCACCTCTTTTACGGGGTTCACTGGGGCCAACGTCCTGACTTTC
CASTSFTGFTGANVLTF
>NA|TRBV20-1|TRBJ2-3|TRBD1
TGCAGTGCTCCCAGGGACAGGGAGAGAGTAGATACGCAGTATTTT
CSAPRDRERVDTQYF
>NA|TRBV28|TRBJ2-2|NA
TGTGCCAGCAGACCCAGAGTAACCGGGGAGCTGTTTTTT
CASRPRVTGELFF
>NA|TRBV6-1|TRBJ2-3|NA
TGTGCCAGCCGTGCTTCAGATAGGGGGGGAGGCCAGTATTTT
CASRASDRGGGQYF
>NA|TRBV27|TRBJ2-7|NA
TGTACCAGCAGTTTAGACAGCCGCTACGAGCAGTACTTC
CTSSLDSRYEQYF
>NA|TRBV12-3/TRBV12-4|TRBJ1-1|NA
TGTGCCAGCATACGCGGCAGGGAGAACACTGAAGCTTTCTTT
CASIRGRENTEAFF
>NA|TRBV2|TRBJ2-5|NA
TGTGCCAGCAGTGAAGGAGGCGCCCAGTACTTC
CASSEGGAQYF
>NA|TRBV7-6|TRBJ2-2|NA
TGTGCCAGCAGCGATCCTAGCGTCGGGGAGCTGTTTTTT
CASSDPSVGELFF
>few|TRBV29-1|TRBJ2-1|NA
TGCAGCGTTTCGGGACTCAAGGGCGATGAGCAGTTCTTC
CSVSGLKGDEQFF
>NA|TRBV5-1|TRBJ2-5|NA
TGCGCCAGCAGCCAGCAGCTACCCCAAGAGACCCAGTACTTC
CASSQQLPQETQYF
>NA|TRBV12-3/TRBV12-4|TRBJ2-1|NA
TGTGCCAGCAGTTTAACGGGACCCATCGTCCATGAGCAGTTCTTC
CASSLTGPIVHEQFF
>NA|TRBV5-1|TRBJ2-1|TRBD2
TGCGCCAGCTCGCCCGGGGGGGCCCACAATGAGCAGTTCTTC
CASSPGGAHNEQFF
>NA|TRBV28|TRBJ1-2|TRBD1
TGTGCCAGCAGTTTCAAACCGGGACAGGGGCTTGGTGGCTACACCTTC
CASSFKPGQGLGGYTF
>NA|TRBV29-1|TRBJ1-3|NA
TGCAGCGTTGAGGATCCAATGGCTGGAAACACCATATATTTT
CSVEDPMAGNTIYF
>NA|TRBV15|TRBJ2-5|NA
TGTGCCACCCAACTAGGACAGAACGAAGAGACCCAGTACTTC
CATQLGQNEETQYF
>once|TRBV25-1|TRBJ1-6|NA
TGTGCCAGCAGTGAACAGGGAAATAATTCACCCCTCCACTTT
CASSEQGNNSPLHF
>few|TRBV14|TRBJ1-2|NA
TGTGCCAGCAGTAACCGGGCCTTTAACTATGGCTACACCTTC
CASSNRAFNYGYTF
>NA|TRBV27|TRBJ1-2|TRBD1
TGTGCCAGCAAAAAGGACAGGGGAGGTGGCTACACCTTC
CASKKDRGGGYTF
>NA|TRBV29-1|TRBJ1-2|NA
TGCAGCGTCGAAACCCCAATCGGGGAAGGAAACTATGGCTACACCTTC
CSVETPIGEGNYGYTF
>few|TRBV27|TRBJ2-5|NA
TGTGCCAGCAGCAGGGTTTCCGAAGAGACCCAGTACTTC
CASSRVSEETQYF
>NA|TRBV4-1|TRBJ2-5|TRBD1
TGCGCCAGCAGCCCAAGGGGGCCTCAAGAGACCCAGTACTTC
CASSPRGPQETQYF
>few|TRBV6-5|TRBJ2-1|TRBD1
TGTGCCAGCAGGACCTCGGACAGGAACAATGAGCAGTTCTTC
CASRTSDRNNEQFF
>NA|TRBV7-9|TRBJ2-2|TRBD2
TGTGCCAGCAGCCTAGCCTTTAGCGGGAGGACCGGCGGGGAGCTGTTTTTT
CASSLAFSGRTGGELFF
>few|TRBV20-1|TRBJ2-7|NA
TGCAGTGCTAGGGGATGGACGGACTACGAGCAGTACTTC
CSARGWTDYEQYF
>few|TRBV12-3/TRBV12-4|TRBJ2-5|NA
TGTGCCAGCAGTGCAGTTCAACAAGAGACCCAGTACTTC
CASSAVQQETQYF
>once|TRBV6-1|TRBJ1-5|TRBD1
TGTGCCAGCAGTATAAGGGGGACAGCCGGCAATCAGCCCCAGCATTTT
CASSIRGTAGNQPQHF
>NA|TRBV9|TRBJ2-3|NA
TGTGCCAGCAGCAACATTGGGTACACAGATACGCAGTATTTT
CASSNIGYTDTQYF
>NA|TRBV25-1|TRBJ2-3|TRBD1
TGTGCCAGCAGTGAAAGACAGGGGCGGGATACGCAGTATTTT
CASSERQGRDTQYF